What follows are 15 T cell receptor beta chains derived from one specimen sequenced in a study of shared clonotypes between healthy human individuals. Generated by immunoSEQ multiplex PCR, the TCRdb table keeps only in-frame clones and is missing some. Among 2.3 million or so clones, 80% to 95% were seen once, and the ten largest hold under 0.45%. Sequencing input: naive CD4+ T cells from PBMCs. Specified subset: CD45RA+ positively selected. The receptors here all came from a young man in good health. Some clones in this sample may be carry-over from other donors' samples.

V is TRBV19 and J is TRBJ2-7; TRBD1 aligns across 9 bases. The V segment lost 4 bases and the J segment 6 bases; nucleotides outside the gene matches: 7. CDR1 and CDR2 (germline): LNHDA, SQIVND (reference sequence). The CDR3 length is 14 residues. The CDR3: CASSTTGTGSEQYF. The CDR3 DNA is TGTGCCAGTAGTACGACCGGGACAGGGAGCGAGCAGTACTTC.

The count of this clone is one. The V gene is TRBV11-2, the J gene TRBJ1-1; D unclear. The CDR3 runs to 12 residues. With 6 bases removed from V and 5 bases from J, the gap between germline ends came to 10 bases. Germline CDR1 and CDR2: SGHAT and FQNNGV. CDR3 nucleotides: TGTGCCAGCAGTTCTCTGAGGACTGAAGCTTTCTTT. Translating gives CASSSLRTEAFF.

Points on this clone: Other DNA sequences within the sample encode an identical CDR3. V usage is TRBV28 and J usage is TRBJ1-5; TRBD1 is a possible D gene (6 bases). Germline V CDR1 and CDR2: MDHEN, SYDVKM. CDR3 length equals 14 residues. V was shortened by 4 bases and J by 1 base, with 8 bases between the two germline ends. The CDR3 DNA reads TGTGCCAGCAGTTCGGGACACAGCAATCAGCCCCAGCATTTT. Protein sequence: CASSSGHSNQPQHF.

This chain links TRBV5-6 with TRBJ1-1, with 10 bases aligning to TRBD1. V trimming: 0 bases; J trimming: 4 bases; junction bases outside the gene matches: 3. The CDR3 is made up of 15 amino acids. Per the germline V gene, CDR1 is SGHDT and CDR2 is YYEEEE. CDR3 DNA: TGTGCCAGCAGCTTGGGGGACAGGGGATTCACTGAAGCTTTCTTT. Its translation is CASSLGDRGFTEAFF.

This clone came up once. The genes are TRBV19 and TRBJ2-7; 11 nucleotides match TRBD2. Germline trimming cut 7 bases from V and 6 bases from J; bases unmatched to any gene: 11. The CDR3 contains 15 residues. CDR1 is LNHDA and CDR2 is SQIVND in the germline V gene (reference sequence). The CDR3 loop reads CASKGLAGGSGEQYF. The CDR3 bases are TGTGCCAGTAAGGGGCTAGCGGGAGGTTCGGGCGAGCAGTACTTC.

The chain employs TRBV18 and TRBJ2-1; no clear D. V was cut by 1 base and J by 2 bases, with 9 bases left in between. Germline CDR1 is KGHSH and CDR2 is LQKENI. The CDR3 loop spans 15 amino acids. The CDR3 protein is CASSPRAYTYNEQFF. The CDR3 DNA sequence: TGTGCCAGCTCACCACGGGCTTACACCTACAATGAGCAGTTCTTC.

The J gene is TRBJ2-7, the V gene TRBV7-8, with D hard to call. The V end was cut by 8 bases, the J end by 0 bases, with 14 bases between. This CDR3 region has 14 residues. CDR1 SGHVS and CDR2 FQNEAQ come from the germline V gene. Written as DNA, the CDR3 is TGTGCCAGCCTTCCGGCAGAGACCTCCTACGAGCAGTACTTC. Translation gives CASLPAETSYEQYF.

The CDR3 loop is CATSSEGQAHSYEQYF. CDR3 sequence (DNA): TGTGCCACCAGCAGCGAAGGACAGGCTCACTCCTACGAGCAGTACTTC. The chain is built from TRBV15 and TRBJ2-7, with 7 bases lining up with TRBD1. The germline gives CDR1 LNHNV, CDR2 YYDKDF (reference sequence). Trimming at V came to 3 bases and at J to 0 bases, leaving 8 bases not matched to a gene. The CDR3 contains 16 residues.

This chain uses TRBV5-5 with TRBJ1-5; D is uncertain. The CDR3 has 14 amino acids. V lost 2 bases, J lost 2 bases, and 8 bases lay in between. CDR1 and CDR2 from the germline V gene are SGHKS and YYEKEE (reference sequence). The CDR3 spells CASSFPGGNQPQHF. The CDR3 region has the DNA TGTGCCAGCAGCTTCCCCGGCGGCAATCAGCCCCAGCATTTT.

The chain couples TRBV2 to TRBJ2-7, with 10 bases fitting TRBD1. CDR3 length: 14 residues. Germline loops: CDR1 SNHLY, CDR2 FYNNEI. The V and J ends lost 6 bases and 12 bases, in that order; junction bases with no gene match: 14. CDR3 residues: CASSLRDRGPSGYF. The CDR3 DNA sequence: TGTGCCAGCAGCCTCCGGGACAGGGGCCCCAGTGGGTACTTC. The whole variable domain, filled in from reference TRBV2 and TRBJ2-7, reads EPEVTQTPSHQVTQMGQEVILRCVPISNHLYFYWYRQILGQKVEFLVSFYNNEISEKSEIFDDQFSVERPDGSNFTLKIRSTKLEDSAMYFCASSLRDRGPSGYFGPGTRLTVT.

The genes are TRBV19 and TRBJ2-3; 7 nucleotides line up with TRBD1. This CDR3 has 13 amino acids. CDR1 and CDR2 (germline): LNHDA, SQIVND (reference sequence). V was pared by 4 bases and J by 6 bases, with 4 bases of the junction left unmatched. CDR3 sequence: CASSTQGRDTQYF. DNA for the CDR3: TGTGCCAGTAGTACACAGGGGCGGGATACGCAGTATTTT.

The gene calls are TRBV28 and TRBJ1-5; no clear D gene. The V and J ends lost 1 base and 1 base respectively, with 8 bases between them. Germline values: CDR1 MDHEN, CDR2 SYDVKM. CDR3 length: 15 amino acids. CDR3 bases: TGTGCCAGCAGTTTATTCTTACAGAGCAATCAGCCCCAGCATTTT. Translation: CASSLFLQSNQPQHF.

This chain links TRBV7-6 with TRBJ2-5; TRBD2 aligns across 7 bases. This CDR3 spans 15 amino acids. V dropped 4 bases and J dropped 4; count of bases not matched to a gene: 9. In germline, CDR1 is SGHVS, CDR2 FNYEAQ. The CDR3, as DNA: TGTGCCAGCAGCTCTCCATGGGGGGGGTCAGAGACCCAGTACTTC. It codes for CASSSPWGGSETQYF.

The chain combines TRBV28 with TRBJ2-6; no clear D. From germline, CDR1 is MDHEN and CDR2 SYDVKM. The CDR3 contains 20 residues. Trimming removed 6 bases from V and 0 bases from J, with 24 bases in between. The CDR3 DNA reads as TGTGCCAGCAGCCGTCCTGTCGCCTCCAGACCTGTCTCTGGGGCCAACGTCCTGACTTTC. Translation gives CASSRPVASRPVSGANVLTF.

This chain joins TRBV9 and TRBJ2-1, with D hard to call. The CDR3 has 15 residues. Germline V gives CDR1 SGDLS, CDR2 YYNGEE. V lost 0 bases to trimming and J lost 5 bases, with 12 bases between them. The CDR3: CASSVAPLVDNEQFF. CDR3 nucleotide sequence: TGTGCCAGCAGCGTAGCCCCCCTCGTGGACAATGAGCAGTTCTTC.